This TCR beta chain was profiled in a study of response to subunit inactivated influenza vaccine. The germline CDR1 and CDR2 sequences are LGHDT and YNNKEL (reference sequence). Trimming removed 1 base from V and 2 bases from J; junction bases left unmatched: 5. The CDR3 length is 16 residues. This clonotype was seen only a few times. Its cognate antigen is unknown. Each CDR3 protein gets one entry after TCRdb re-called the RT-PCR reads with MiXCR. The sample includes more than 400,000 distinct CDR3 sequences, approximately 7.3% of them seen just once. Study-wide results and caveats: Each seasonal flu vaccination may recruit only limited new T cells, authors suggested.

The sequences come from PBMCs from blood, collected approximately 25 months after vaccination. V and J are TRBV3-1 and TRBJ1-2; TRBD1 matches at 9 bases. This TCR came from a man in his fifties or sixties who received an inactivated influenza vaccine. The CDR3 DNA reads TGTGCCAGCAGCCAAGGTAACAGGGGGCCCAACTATGGCTACACCTTC. As protein: CASSQGNRGPNYGYTF.